This TCR beta chain was retrieved from a study of blood T cell repertoires in COVID-19. At the level of the study: Some COVID-19 samples were acute and others convalescent; all came from the United States, Italy and Spain. T cells, B-cell-depleted T cells, or PBMCs provided the cDNA or gDNA that served as material.

Germline assignment: CDR1 DFQATT and CDR2 SNEGSKA (reference sequence). V shed 3 bases and J shed 0 bases, with 11 bases lying between them. CDR3 length: 15 residues. In the original processing: Estimated nucleated cell counts came from reference gene primer amplification. TCRdb keeps only in-frame clones here, not all; method: immunoSEQ multiplex PCR. V and J calls and clone size follow that table, whereas D and trimming were derived from the DNA. The table records under 200,000 clones, about 88% of them present only once. Source material: peripheral blood. The V gene is TRBV20-1, the J gene TRBJ1-4; D is possibly TRBD1 (6 bases). The receptor was isolated from a woman aged 80 or older in a cohort sampled during active or convalescent COVID-19. In nucleotides, the CDR3 is TGCAGTGCTAGTCGGACAGCGGCAACTAATGAAAAACTGTTTTTT. It yields the protein CSASRTAATNEKLFF.